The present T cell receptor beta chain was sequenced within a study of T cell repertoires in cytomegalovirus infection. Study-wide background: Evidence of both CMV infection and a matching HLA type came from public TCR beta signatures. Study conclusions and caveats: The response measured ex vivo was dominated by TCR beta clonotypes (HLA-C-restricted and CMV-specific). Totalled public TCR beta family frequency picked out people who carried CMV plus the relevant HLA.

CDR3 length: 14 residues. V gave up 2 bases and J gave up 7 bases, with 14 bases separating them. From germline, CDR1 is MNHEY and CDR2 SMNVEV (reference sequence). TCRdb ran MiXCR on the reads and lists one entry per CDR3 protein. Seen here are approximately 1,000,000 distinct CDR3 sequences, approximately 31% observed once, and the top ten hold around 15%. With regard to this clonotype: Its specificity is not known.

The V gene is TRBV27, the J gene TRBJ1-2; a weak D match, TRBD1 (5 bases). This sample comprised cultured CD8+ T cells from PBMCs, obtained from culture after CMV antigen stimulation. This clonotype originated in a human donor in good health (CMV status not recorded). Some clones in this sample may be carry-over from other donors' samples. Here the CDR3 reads CASSLSVRALGYTF. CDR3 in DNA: TGTGCCAGCAGTTTAAGCGTCAGGGCTCTTGGCTACACCTTC.